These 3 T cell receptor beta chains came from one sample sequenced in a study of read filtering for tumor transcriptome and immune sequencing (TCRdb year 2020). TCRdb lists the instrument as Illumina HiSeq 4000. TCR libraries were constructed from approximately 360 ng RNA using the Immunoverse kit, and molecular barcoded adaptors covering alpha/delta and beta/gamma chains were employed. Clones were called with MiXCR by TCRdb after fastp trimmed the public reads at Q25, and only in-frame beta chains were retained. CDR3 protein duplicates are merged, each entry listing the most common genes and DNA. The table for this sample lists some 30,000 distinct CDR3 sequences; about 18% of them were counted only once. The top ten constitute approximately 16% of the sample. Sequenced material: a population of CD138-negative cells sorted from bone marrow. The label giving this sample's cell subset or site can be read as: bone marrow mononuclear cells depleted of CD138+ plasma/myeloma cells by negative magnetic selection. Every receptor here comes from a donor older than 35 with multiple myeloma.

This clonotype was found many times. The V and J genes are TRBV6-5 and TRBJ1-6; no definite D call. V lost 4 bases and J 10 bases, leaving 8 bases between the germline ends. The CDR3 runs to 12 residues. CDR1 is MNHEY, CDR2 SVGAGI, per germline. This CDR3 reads CASSSGLSPLHF. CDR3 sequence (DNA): TGTGCCAGCAGTTCGGGGTTGTCACCCCTCCACTTT.

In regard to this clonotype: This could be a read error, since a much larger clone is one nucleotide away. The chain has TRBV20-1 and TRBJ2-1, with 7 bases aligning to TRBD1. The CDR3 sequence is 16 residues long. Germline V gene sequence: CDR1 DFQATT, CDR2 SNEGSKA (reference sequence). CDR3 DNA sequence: TGCAGTACTAGAAATACAGGGGCCCGAACCTACAATGAGCAGTTCTTC. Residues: CSTRNTGARTYNEQFF.

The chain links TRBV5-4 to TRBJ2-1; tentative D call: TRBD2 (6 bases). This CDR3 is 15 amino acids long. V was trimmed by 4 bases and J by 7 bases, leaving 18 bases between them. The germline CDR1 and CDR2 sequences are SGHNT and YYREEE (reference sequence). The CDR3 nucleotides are TGTGCCAGCAGCCCTCATGGTTGGGACTTGAATGAGCAGTTCTTC. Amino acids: CASSPHGWDLNEQFF.